This record covers a single TCR beta chain. This sample is part of a study of shared clonotypes between healthy human individuals. Sequenced by immunoSEQ multiplex PCR; TCRdb stores in-frame clones only, minus some. The sample holds some 2.1 million clones, around 95% seen once. The CDR3 is 17 amino acids. Germline V gene lookup returns CDR1 GTSNPN and CDR2 SVGIG (reference sequence). V dropped 1 base and J dropped 0 bases, with 15 bases sitting between them. Positive CCR7 selection of CD45RO-negative cells yielded the naive CD8 cells, and terminally differentiated effector memory CD45RA+ cells were excluded.

The chain is built from TRBV30 and TRBJ1-4; a possible D gene is TRBD1 (5 bases). The specimen was naive CD8+ T cells from PBMCs. The receptor's source is a man between 18 and 29 years old in good health. Some clones in this sample may be carry-over from other donors' samples. This CDR3 reads CAWSALPGGTTNEKLFF. The CDR3 DNA is TGTGCCTGGAGTGCCCTCCCTGGGGGAACAACTAATGAAAAACTGTTTTTT.